Listed below are T cell receptor beta chains from one sample, sequenced in a study of OX40 agonist ivuxolimab in advanced cancers. TCRdb's copy holds only in-frame clones and misses some; the assay was immunoSEQ multiplex PCR. This repertoire shows roughly 6,700 clones, roughly 70% found once; its top ten account for around 18%. Here the sequenced sample was CD4+ or CD8+ T cells sorted from blood, taken in a trial of the OX40 agonist ivuxolimab. Receptors originate from an adult with an advanced solid tumor such as melanoma, head and neck, liver or kidney cancer. Both conserved end residues are part of each CDR3. D genes are given only for firm matches. Clone size is shown for a subset of rows, as once, few, many or a class of expanded clone.

length: 11
size: NA
V: TRBV5-5
D: NA
J: TRBJ2-7
CDR3: CASSISYEQYF
DNA: TGTGCCAGCAGCATCTCCTACGAGCAGTACTTC

length: 10
size: few
V: TRBV29-1
D: NA
J: TRBJ2-3
CDR3: CSVPLDTQYF
DNA: TGCAGCGTTCCCTTAGATACGCAGTATTTT

length: 17
size: few
V: TRBV27
D: NA
J: TRBJ1-5
CDR3: CASSLYGRQDSNQPQHF
DNA: TGTGCCAGCAGTTTATATGGTCGACAGGATAGCAATCAGCCCCAGCATTTT

length: 13
size: NA
V: TRBV19
D: NA
J: TRBJ2-2
CDR3: CAARGTNTGELFF
DNA: TGTGCCGCCCGTGGTACGAACACCGGGGAGCTGTTTTTT

length: 14
size: NA
V: TRBV9
D: NA
J: TRBJ2-3
CDR3: CASSGTDSGNTQYF
DNA: TGTGCCAGCAGCGGGACAGATAGCGGAAATACGCAGTATTTT

length: 12
size: few
V: TRBV30
D: NA
J: TRBJ2-7
CDR3: CAWAGLTYEQYF
DNA: TGTGCCTGGGCGGGACTGACCTACGAGCAGTACTTC

length: 12
size: NA
V: TRBV19
D: NA
J: TRBJ1-5
CDR3: CASSLQDQPQHF
DNA: TGTGCCAGTAGTTTACAGGATCAGCCCCAGCATTTT

length: 11
size: NA
V: TRBV6-1
D: NA
J: TRBJ1-5
CDR3: CASSDNQPQHF
DNA: TGTGCCAGCAGCGACAATCAGCCCCAGCATTTT

length: 15
size: once
V: TRBV11-2
D: NA
J: TRBJ2-7
CDR3: CASSPGGLLSYEQYF
DNA: TGTGCCAGCAGCCCAGGGGGACTCCTCTCCTACGAGCAGTACTTC

length: 12
size: NA
V: TRBV11-3
D: NA
J: TRBJ2-7
CDR3: CASSLLPHEQYF
DNA: TGTGCCAGCAGCTTACTACCTCACGAGCAGTACTTC

length: 14
size: NA
V: TRBV5-3
D: NA
J: TRBJ1-2
CDR3: CARSWAILNYGYTF
DNA: TGTGCCAGAAGCTGGGCCATTCTTAACTATGGCTACACCTTC

length: 18
size: NA
V: TRBV9
D: TRBD2
J: TRBJ2-1
CDR3: CASSVEGSGGSRYNEQFF
DNA: TGTGCCAGCAGCGTAGAGGGTAGCGGGGGCTCGCGATACAATGAGCAGTTCTTC

length: 15
size: NA
V: TRBV6-1
D: TRBD1
J: TRBJ1-1
CDR3: CAIHPGQGRGTEAFF
DNA: TGTGCCATACACCCGGGACAGGGACGCGGCACTGAAGCTTTCTTT

length: 15
size: few
V: TRBV7-2
D: NA
J: TRBJ1-1
CDR3: CASSLDWLVNTEAFF
DNA: TGTGCCAGCAGCTTAGACTGGTTAGTGAACACTGAAGCTTTCTTT

length: 17
size: few
V: TRBV4-1
D: TRBD1
J: TRBJ2-2
CDR3: CASSQDLRQGVSGELFF
DNA: TGCGCCAGCAGCCAAGATCTTCGACAGGGTGTTAGCGGGGAGCTGTTTTTT

length: 12
size: NA
V: TRBV27
D: NA
J: TRBJ2-7
CDR3: CASRSSSYEQYF
DNA: TGTGCCAGCAGGTCCAGCTCCTACGAGCAGTACTTC

length: 15
size: NA
V: TRBV27
D: TRBD1
J: TRBJ1-6
CDR3: CASRVRQGNNSPLHF
DNA: TGTGCCAGCAGAGTCCGACAGGGGAATAATTCACCCCTCCACTTT

length: 16
size: NA
V: TRBV7-3
D: TRBD2
J: TRBJ2-3
CDR3: CASSAGLAGGGDTQYF
DNA: TGTGCCAGCAGCGCAGGACTAGCGGGAGGAGGAGATACGCAGTATTTT

length: 16
size: NA
V: TRBV5-5
D: NA
J: TRBJ2-1
CDR3: CASSLLPDGSYNEQFF
DNA: TGTGCCAGCAGCTTGTTACCGGACGGGTCCTACAATGAGCAGTTCTTC

length: 14
size: NA
V: TRBV27
D: NA
J: TRBJ2-2
CDR3: CASERGFNTGELFF
DNA: TGTGCCAGCGAGAGGGGCTTCAACACCGGGGAGCTGTTTTTT

length: 13
size: NA
V: TRBV19
D: NA
J: TRBJ2-1
CDR3: CASSAGYYNEQFF
DNA: TGTGCCAGTAGTGCGGGATACTACAATGAGCAGTTCTTC

length: 16
size: few
V: TRBV7-8
D: TRBD1
J: TRBJ2-2
CDR3: CASSPPGQGYTGELFF
DNA: TGTGCCAGCAGCCCTCCCGGACAGGGGTACACCGGGGAGCTGTTTTTT

length: 16
size: NA
V: TRBV28
D: TRBD2
J: TRBJ2-3
CDR3: CASRPSSGGATDTQYF
DNA: TGTGCCAGCAGACCTTCTAGCGGGGGGGCAACAGATACGCAGTATTTT

length: 13
size: NA
V: TRBV7-7
D: NA
J: TRBJ2-3
CDR3: CASTSPGTDTQYF
DNA: TGTGCTAGCACCTCCCCTGGCACAGATACGCAGTATTTT

length: 13
size: once
V: TRBV5-1
D: NA
J: TRBJ1-2
CDR3: CASSPGGAGGYTF
DNA: TGCGCCAGCAGCCCCGGGGGGGCAGGTGGCTACACCTTC

length: 10
size: NA
V: TRBV28
D: NA
J: TRBJ2-1
CDR3: CATSYNEQFF
DNA: TGTGCCACCAGCTACAATGAGCAGTTCTTC

length: 13
size: NA
V: TRBV4-3
D: NA
J: TRBJ2-1
CDR3: CASSQGLANEQFF
DNA: TGCGCCAGCAGCCAAGGACTCGCCAATGAGCAGTTCTTC

length: 15
size: NA
V: TRBV7-9
D: NA
J: TRBJ1-2
CDR3: CASSLQRSADYGYTF
DNA: TGTGCCAGCAGCTTACAGCGATCTGCGGACTATGGCTACACCTTC

length: 15
size: NA
V: TRBV7-2
D: TRBD2
J: TRBJ2-7
CDR3: CASSLELAGSYEQYF
DNA: TGTGCCAGCAGCTTAGAACTAGCGGGTTCCTACGAGCAGTACTTC

length: 13
size: NA
V: TRBV15
D: NA
J: TRBJ1-5
CDR3: CATSRARDQPQHF
DNA: TGTGCCACCAGCAGAGCGAGAGATCAGCCCCAGCATTTT

length: 11
size: NA
V: TRBV6-1
D: NA
J: TRBJ1-5
CDR3: CASSDNQPQHF
DNA: TGTGCCAGCAGCGACAATCAGCCTCAGCATTTT

length: 16
size: NA
V: TRBV4-1
D: NA
J: TRBJ2-2
CDR3: CASSQVPTPNTGELFF
DNA: TGCGCCAGCAGCCAAGTCCCCACCCCGAACACCGGGGAGCTGTTTTTT

length: 13
size: few
V: TRBV28
D: NA
J: TRBJ2-7
CDR3: CASRGQAMNEQYF
DNA: TGTGCCAGCAGGGGACAAGCGATGAACGAGCAGTACTTC

length: 19
size: NA
V: TRBV21-1
D: NA
J: TRBJ2-1
CDR3: CASSNTNGPGPSGGNEQFF
DNA: TGTGCCAGCAGCAACACGAACGGTCCGGGCCCTAGCGGGGGGAATGAGCAGTTCTTC

length: 15
size: NA
V: TRBV28
D: NA
J: TRBJ2-7
CDR3: CASSLRGRLSYEQYF
DNA: TGTGCCAGCAGTTTACGGGGGCGTCTCTCCTACGAGCAGTACTTC

length: 12
size: NA
V: TRBV7-2
D: NA
J: TRBJ2-1
CDR3: CASSSSRDEQFF
DNA: TGTGCCAGCAGCTCTAGCCGCGATGAGCAGTTCTTC

length: 17
size: once
V: TRBV15
D: NA
J: TRBJ2-5
CDR3: CATSRDQDGWMGETQYF
DNA: TGTGCCACCAGCAGAGATCAAGACGGTTGGATGGGAGAGACCCAGTACTTC

length: 15
size: NA
V: TRBV5-5
D: NA
J: TRBJ2-1
CDR3: CASSLRGTEYNEQFF
DNA: TGTGCCAGCAGCCTACGGGGGACCGAGTACAATGAGCAGTTCTTC

length: 15
size: NA
V: TRBV19
D: TRBD2
J: TRBJ2-1
CDR3: CASSIGTSYENEQFF
DNA: TGTGCCAGTAGTATTGGGACTAGCTATGAGAATGAGCAGTTCTTC

length: 16
size: NA
V: TRBV10-1
D: TRBD1
J: TRBJ1-5
CDR3: CASSPGQGYSNQPQHF
DNA: TGCGCCAGCAGCCCGGGACAGGGTTATAGCAATCAGCCCCAGCATTTT

length: 15
size: NA
V: TRBV6-5
D: NA
J: TRBJ1-2
CDR3: CASSYGSGANYGYTF
DNA: TGTGCCAGCAGTTACGGTTCAGGGGCGAACTATGGCTACACCTTC

length: 19
size: NA
V: TRBV4-3
D: NA
J: TRBJ2-3
CDR3: CASSQEFLTDTYSTDTQYF
DNA: TGCGCCAGCAGCCAAGAGTTCCTTACAGACACCTACTCCACAGATACGCAGTATTTT

length: 16
size: few
V: TRBV4-2
D: TRBD1
J: TRBJ2-1
CDR3: CASSRQTGHADNEQFF
DNA: TGTGCCAGCAGCCGGCAGACAGGGCATGCAGACAATGAGCAGTTCTTC

length: 14
size: few
V: TRBV5-1
D: NA
J: TRBJ1-1
CDR3: CASSWDGPATEAFF
DNA: TGCGCCAGCAGCTGGGACGGGCCGGCCACTGAAGCTTTCTTT

length: 14
size: medium-sized
V: TRBV7-6
D: NA
J: TRBJ2-7
CDR3: CASSLDRDSYEQYF
DNA: TGTGCCAGCAGCTTAGATAGGGACTCCTACGAGCAGTACTTC